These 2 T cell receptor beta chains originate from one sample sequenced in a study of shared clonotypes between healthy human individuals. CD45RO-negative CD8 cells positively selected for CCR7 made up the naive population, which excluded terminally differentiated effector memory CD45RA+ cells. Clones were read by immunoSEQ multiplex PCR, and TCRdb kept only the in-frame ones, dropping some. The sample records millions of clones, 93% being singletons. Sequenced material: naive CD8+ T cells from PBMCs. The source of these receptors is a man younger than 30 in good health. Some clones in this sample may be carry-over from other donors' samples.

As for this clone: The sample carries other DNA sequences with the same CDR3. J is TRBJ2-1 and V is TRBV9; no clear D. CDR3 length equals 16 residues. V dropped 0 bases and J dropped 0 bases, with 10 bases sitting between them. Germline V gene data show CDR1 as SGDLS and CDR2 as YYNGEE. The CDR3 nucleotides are TGTGCCAGCAGCGTAGGCGGTTCTAGCTCCTACAATGAGCAGTTCTTC. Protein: CASSVGGSSSYNEQFF.

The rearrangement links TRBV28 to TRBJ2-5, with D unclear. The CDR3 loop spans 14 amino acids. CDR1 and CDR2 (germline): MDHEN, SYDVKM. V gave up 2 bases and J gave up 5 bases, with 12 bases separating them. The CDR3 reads CASSLGLPRETQYF. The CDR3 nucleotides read TGTGCCAGCAGTTTAGGCCTCCCCCGGGAGACCCAGTACTTC.